Shown below are 21 T cell receptor beta chains from a single sample sequenced in a study of T cells in Graves' hyperthyroidism and ophthalmopathy. There were TCR beta CDR3 regions amplified from RNA transcripts. In the first-round RT-PCR of the TCR CDR3, the HTBI primer set was used. TCRdb reprocessed the multiplex PCR reads via MiXCR and lists one record per CDR3 protein. The table includes a few hundred thousand distinct CDR3 sequences, roughly 20% detected once. The specimen sequenced was blood. The receptors originated from a man aged 18-30 years with Graves' hyperthyroidism.

The chain combines TRBV20-1 with TRBJ2-5; D not resolved. V was pared by 4 bases and J by 3 bases, with 12 bases between. CDR3 length: 13 residues. Looked up from germline, CDR1 is DFQATT and CDR2 is SNEGSKA (reference sequence). CDR3 residues: CSATGSQEETQYF. The CDR3 bases are TGCAGTGCTACGGGCAGTCAAGAAGAGACCCAGTACTTC.

This clonotype was detected many times. V usage is TRBV12-3 or TRBV12-4 and J usage is TRBJ1-6, with no clear D. This CDR3 region has 14 residues. V lost 5 bases to trimming and J lost 8 bases, with 13 bases between them. CDR3 protein: CASSQHIGYSPLHF. Here the CDR3 DNA reads TGTGCCAGCAGTCAACACATAGGGTATTCACCCCTCCACTTT.

This clonotype appeared many times. The genes are TRBV19 and TRBJ1-2; tentatively, D is TRBD1 (6 bases). Germline V CDR1 and CDR2: LNHDA, SQIVND (reference sequence). The CDR3 has 14 amino acids. V shed 1 base and J shed 8 bases, with 14 bases lying between them. This CDR3 reads CASSIVRTDSGYTF. In DNA form, the CDR3 reads TGTGCCAGTAGTATAGTCCGGACAGATTCGGGCTACACCTTC. The variable domain in full, with the rest retrieved from reference TRBV19 and TRBJ1-2, is DGGITQSPKYLFRKEGQNVTLSCEQNLNHDAMYWYRQDPGQGLRLIYYSQIVNDFQKGDIAEGYSVSREKKESFPLTVTSAQKNPTAFYLCASSIVRTDSGYTFGSGTRLTVV.

This clonotype was seen at least ten times. This chain uses TRBV6-5 with TRBJ2-7; D not resolved. This CDR3 comprises 13 residues. V lost 4 bases, J lost 0 bases, and 7 bases lay in between. Germline values: CDR1 MNHEY, CDR2 SVGAGI. The chain's CDR3 is CASSWLGSYEQYF. In DNA, the CDR3 is TGTGCCAGCAGTTGGCTCGGCTCCTACGAGCAGTACTTC.

On this clonotype: With a much larger clone just one base away, this may be a read error. The rearrangement uses TRBV7-9 and TRBJ2-5; D uncertain. This CDR3 contains 14 residues. Germline assignment: CDR1 SEHNR and CDR2 FQNEAQ (reference sequence). CDR3 residues: CASSPLRTQETQDF. CDR3 bases: TGTGCCAGCAGCCCCCTCCGTACCCAAGAGACCCAGGACTTC.

There are many counts of this clonotype. The chain employs TRBV6-1 and TRBJ1-6; a possible D gene is TRBD1 (5 bases). The V gene lost 8 bases and the J gene lost 8 bases, with 19 bases spanning the gap. This CDR3 is built from 15 residues. CDR1 is MNHNS and CDR2 is SASEGT in the germline V gene. The CDR3 DNA sequence: TGTGCCAGCGCCCTTTGGGGCAGGGAGTATTCACCCCTCCACTTT. It is translated as CASALWGREYSPLHF.

This clonotype was seen repeatedly, ten times or more. This sequence joins TRBV20-1 and TRBJ1-1; D possibly corresponds to TRBD1 (5 bases). The CDR3 contains 10 residues. Germline lookup yields CDR1 DFQATT and CDR2 SNEGSKA (reference sequence). This CDR3 is CLSVAGKAFF. Here the CDR3 DNA reads TGCCTGAGTGTGGCAGGGAAAGCTTTCTTT.

This clonotype has a count of ten or more. The chain uses TRBV20-1 and TRBJ2-7; possibly TRBD2 for D (5 bases). This CDR3 contains 16 residues. Germline V gene data show CDR1 as DFQATT and CDR2 as SNEGSKA (reference sequence). Trimming removed 0 bases from V and 0 bases from J, with 15 bases in between. CDR3 bases: TGCAGTGCTAGAGATTGGGCTAGCTCTAGCTCCTACGAGCAGTACTTC. This codes for CSARDWASSSSYEQYF.

This sequence joins TRBV9 and TRBJ2-1; 8 nucleotides match TRBD2. V lost 4 bases, J lost 0 bases, and 12 bases stayed unmatched. This CDR3 is 18 amino acids long. The germline V gene has CDR1 SGDLS and CDR2 YYNGEE. The CDR3 spells CASSLSWAGGSSYNEQFF. The CDR3 DNA sequence: TGTGCCAGCAGCCTCAGCTGGGCGGGGGGTAGCTCCTACAATGAGCAGTTCTTC.

At least ten counts were recorded for this clonotype. The V gene is TRBV11-2, the J gene TRBJ2-2; either TRBD1 or TRBD2 may fit D (5 bases each). The CDR3 contains 16 residues. V dropped 6 bases and J dropped 0 bases, with 14 bases sitting between them. Germline CDR1 and CDR2: SGHAT and FQNNGV. CDR3 sequence: CASRPTGTANTGELFF. The CDR3 DNA is TGTGCCAGCAGGCCTACCGGGACGGCGAACACCGGGGAGCTGTTTTTT.

The rearrangement uses TRBV30 and TRBJ1-2; the match to TRBD1 covers 7 bases. The V gene's germline CDR1 is GTSNPN and CDR2 SVGIG (reference sequence). V dropped 5 bases and J dropped 8; count of bases not matched to a gene: 11. The CDR3 runs to 13 residues. The DNA for the CDR3 is TGTGCCTGGGCCCAGGGGGGGCTCAGGGGCTACACCTTC. Translating gives CAWAQGGLRGYTF.

The V gene is TRBV6-2 or TRBV6-3, the J gene TRBJ2-7; no reliable D call. Looked up from germline, CDR1 is MNHEY and CDR2 is SVGEGT. The CDR3 contains 16 residues. V was clipped by 4 bases and J by 3 bases, with 19 bases between them. The CDR3 spells CASSSYGRGRDYEQYF. CDR3 in DNA: TGTGCCAGCAGTTCCTATGGTCGAGGAAGGGACTACGAGCAGTACTTC.

This clonotype was observed at least ten times. This rearrangement joins TRBV4-2 to TRBJ2-7; the D gene could be TRBD1 or TRBD2 (6 bases each). Germline CDR1 and CDR2: LGHNA and YNFKEQ. This CDR3 comprises 14 residues. Trimming left V 1 base short and J 5 bases short, with 12 bases between. For the CDR3, the DNA is TGTGCCAGCAGCCAAGGGAGGGACACCCACGAGCAGTACTTC. It specifies CASSQGRDTHEQYF.

In its sample, this clonotype was seen many times. The chain employs TRBV29-1 and TRBJ1-1; D not certain. Per the germline V gene, CDR1 is SQVTM and CDR2 is ANQGSEA. V lost 7 bases and J lost 1, with 10 bases in between. The CDR3 extends over 12 amino acids. The CDR3 DNA is TGCAGCGATCTGGGCACGAACACTGAAGCTTTCTTT. Its translation: CSDLGTNTEAFF.

The chain recombines TRBV29-1 with TRBJ2-5; no reliable D call. Germline V gives CDR1 SQVTM, CDR2 ANQGSEA. CDR3 length equals 16 residues. The V end was cut by 1 base, the J end by 2 bases, with 17 bases between. CDR3 sequence: CSVEAPHLGRQETQYF. CDR3 nucleotide sequence: TGCAGCGTTGAAGCCCCACACCTTGGGCGGCAAGAGACCCAGTACTTC.

This clonotype was observed at least ten times. The CDR3 nucleotides read TGTGCCAGCAGTTTACCGAGGGCCTACGAGCAGTACTTC. Its translation is CASSLPRAYEQYF. The chain employs TRBV12-3 or TRBV12-4 and TRBJ2-7; possible D gene TRBD2, 5 bases. With 2 bases removed from V and 2 bases from J, the gap between germline ends came to 7 bases. The CDR3 contains 13 residues.

This clonotype was seen many times. The chain links TRBV2 to TRBJ2-3; maybe TRBD2 (6 bases). V lost 0 bases and J 6 bases, leaving 13 bases between the germline ends. CDR3 length: 15 amino acids. Germline V CDR1 and CDR2: SNHLY, FYNNEI. CDR3: CASSEAPGEADTQYF. DNA of the CDR3: TGTGCCAGCAGTGAAGCCCCGGGGGAGGCGGATACGCAGTATTTT.

This clonotype has ten or more counts. The rearrangement joins TRBV30 to TRBJ2-7; D gene ambiguous. Germline loops: CDR1 GTSNPN, CDR2 SVGIG (reference sequence). This CDR3 spans 14 amino acids. V was pared by 0 bases and J by 2 bases, with 11 bases between. The CDR3 region is CAWSVGLTTYEQYF. CDR3 nucleotide sequence: TGTGCCTGGAGTGTAGGTCTCACCACCTACGAGCAGTACTTC.

The chain has TRBV28 and TRBJ2-7, with 7 bases that match TRBD1. J was trimmed by 1 base and V by 5 bases; bases with no gene match: 8. This CDR3 comprises 15 residues. Germline CDR1 reads MDHEN; CDR2 reads SYDVKM. The DNA of the CDR3 is TGTGCCAGCAGTCCGTCGGGACAGATATCCTACGAGCAGTACTTC. Translating it yields CASSPSGQISYEQYF.

This clonotype showed up many times. The rearrangement uses TRBV12-3 or TRBV12-4 and TRBJ1-2; TRBD1 matches at 8 bases. CDR3 length: 17 amino acids. With V trimmed by 1 base and J by 6 bases, 13 bases remained unmatched. CDR3 in amino acids: CASSLEHRGDLKDGYTF. The CDR3 coding sequence is TGTGCCAGCAGTTTAGAACACAGGGGGGATTTAAAGGATGGCTACACCTTC.

This clonotype was counted many times. This chain connects TRBV12-3 or TRBV12-4 to TRBJ1-2; weak D call: TRBD1 (6 bases). V lost 3 bases and J 8 bases, leaving 10 bases between the germline ends. The CDR3 runs to 12 residues. CDR3 amino acids: CASSLGAGGYTF. CDR3 in DNA: TGTGCCAGCAGTTTGGGGGCGGGAGGCTACACCTTC.